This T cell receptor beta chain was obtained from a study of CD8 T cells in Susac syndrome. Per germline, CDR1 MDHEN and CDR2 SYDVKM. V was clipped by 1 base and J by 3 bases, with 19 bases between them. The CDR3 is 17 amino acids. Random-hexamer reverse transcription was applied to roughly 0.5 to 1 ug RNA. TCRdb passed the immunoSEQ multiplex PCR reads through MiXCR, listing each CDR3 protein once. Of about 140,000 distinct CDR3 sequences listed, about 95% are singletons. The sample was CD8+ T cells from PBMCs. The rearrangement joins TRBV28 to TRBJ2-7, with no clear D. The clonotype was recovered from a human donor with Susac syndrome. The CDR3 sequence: CASSLSTPYTQGYEQYF. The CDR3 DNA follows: TGTGCCAGCAGTTTATCGACCCCCTACACCCAAGGCTACGAGCAGTACTTC.